This T cell receptor (beta chain) appears in the sequencing data of a study of STAT5B mutations in CD4+ large granular lymphocyte leukemia. Study observations and caveats: TRBV06-family usage was enriched in top patient clones (8/27) versus controls (2/35).

Using immunoSEQ multiplex PCR, the repertoire was profiled, and TCRdb retains in-frame clones only, with some absent. The table shows about 46,000 clones, with more than 65% occurring only once. The CDR3 is 15 residues long. Looked up from germline, CDR1 is SGHRS and CDR2 is YFSETQ. V dropped 2 bases and J dropped 4 bases, with 16 bases sitting between them. In regard to this clone: The target antigen is unknown.

The clonotype was recovered from a human donor in good health. J is TRBJ2-7 and V is TRBV5-1; TRBD1 might be the D (6 bases). Sequenced sample: CD4+ T cells from blood buffy coats. CDR3 region: CASSFAPGQIYEQYF. In DNA form, the CDR3 reads TGCGCCAGCAGCTTTGCTCCGGGACAAATATACGAGCAGTACTTC.